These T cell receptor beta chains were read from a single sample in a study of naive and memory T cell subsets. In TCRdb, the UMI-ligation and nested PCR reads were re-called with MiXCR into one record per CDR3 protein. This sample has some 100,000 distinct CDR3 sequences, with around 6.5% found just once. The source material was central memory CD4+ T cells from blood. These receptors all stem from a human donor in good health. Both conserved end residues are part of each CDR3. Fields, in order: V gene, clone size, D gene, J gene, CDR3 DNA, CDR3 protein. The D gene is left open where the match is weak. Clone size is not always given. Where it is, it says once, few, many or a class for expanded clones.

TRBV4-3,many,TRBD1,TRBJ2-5,TGCGCCAGCAGCCGCGACAGGGAAAAGACCCAGTACTTC,CASSRDREKTQYF
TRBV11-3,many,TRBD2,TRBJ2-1,TGTGCCAGCAGCTTCCAGACTAGCGGGAGCCATGAGCAGTTCTTC,CASSFQTSGSHEQFF
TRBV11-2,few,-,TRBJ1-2,TGTGCCAGCAGCTCAAGGGGTAGGGTAGACTATGGCTACACCTTC,CASSSRGRVDYGYTF
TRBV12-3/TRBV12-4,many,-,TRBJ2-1,TGTGCCAGCAGTCCATCCGGGACTCCGGGGAATGAGCAGTTCTTC,CASSPSGTPGNEQFF
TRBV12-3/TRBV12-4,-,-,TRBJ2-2,TGTGCCAGCAGTTTAGGCGGGAAAACCGGGGAGCTGTTTTTT,CASSLGGKTGELFF
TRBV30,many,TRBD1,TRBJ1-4,TGTGCCTGGAGTATTTCGACAGGGAGCAGGAAACTGTTTTTT,CAWSISTGSRKLFF
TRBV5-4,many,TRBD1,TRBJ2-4,TGTGCCAGCAGCCGACAGGGGCCCCTCCGTAACATTCAGTACTTC,CASSRQGPLRNIQYF
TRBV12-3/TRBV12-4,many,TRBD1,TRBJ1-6,TGTGCCAGCAGGGCCCAGGGGGGTAATTCACCCCTCCACTTT,CASRAQGGNSPLHF
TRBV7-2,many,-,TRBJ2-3,TGTGCCAGCATGCTTTCCCAAGCTGGAGATACGCAGTATTTT,CASMLSQAGDTQYF
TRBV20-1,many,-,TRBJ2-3,TGCAGTGCTAGAGATCGGGGTTTCACAGATACGCAGTATTTT,CSARDRGFTDTQYF
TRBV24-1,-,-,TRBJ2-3,TGTGCCACCAGTTCCGGGACTCAACGAATCACAGATACGCAGTATTTT,CATSSGTQRITDTQYF
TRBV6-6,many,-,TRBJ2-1,TGTGCCAGCAGTACTGGGGGGTCCTACAATGAGCAGTTCTTC,CASSTGGSYNEQFF
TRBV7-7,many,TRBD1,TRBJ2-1,TGTGCTAGCAGCTCAGGGACAGGGAAAGGGTCACACAATGAGCAGTTCTTC,CASSSGTGKGSHNEQFF
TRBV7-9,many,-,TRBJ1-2,TGTGCCAGCAGCCTGCCCCGGGGGGGTAGCTATGGCTACACCTTC,CASSLPRGGSYGYTF
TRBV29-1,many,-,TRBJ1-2,TGCAGCGTTGAAACGGCAGACCTTGGCTACACCTTC,CSVETADLGYTF
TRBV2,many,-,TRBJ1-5,TGTGCCAGCAGTGGACCAGGGGCGGGCAATCAGCCCCAGCATTTT,CASSGPGAGNQPQHF
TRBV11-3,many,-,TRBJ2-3,TGTGCCAGCAGCTTATCCTATAGTCAGGATACGCAGTATTTT,CASSLSYSQDTQYF
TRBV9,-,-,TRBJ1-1,TGTGCCAGCAGCGGGGGCTACCCAAAAGCTGAAGCTTTCTTT,CASSGGYPKAEAFF
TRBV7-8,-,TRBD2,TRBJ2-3,TGTGCCAGCAGCTCCACCCCTTCACTAGCGGGGGGCCGCACAGATACGCAGTATTTT,CASSSTPSLAGGRTDTQYF
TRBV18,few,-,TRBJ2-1,TGTGCCAGCTCACAGTCATCCAGAAACAATGAGCAGTTCTTC,CASSQSSRNNEQFF
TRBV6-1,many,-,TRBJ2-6,TGTGCCAGCAGGAAGGAGGGCTCTGGGGCCAACGTCCTGACTTTC,CASRKEGSGANVLTF
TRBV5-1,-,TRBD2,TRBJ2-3,TGCGCCAGCACAGCGGGAGGGGGAGATACGCAGTATTTT,CASTAGGGDTQYF
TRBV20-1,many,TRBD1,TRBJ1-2,TGCAGTGCTCCGGGACAGACAGGGGACGGCTACACCTTC,CSAPGQTGDGYTF
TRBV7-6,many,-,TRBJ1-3,TGTGCCAGCAGCTTAGAAGGAAACACCATATATTTT,CASSLEGNTIYF
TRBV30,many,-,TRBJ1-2,TGTGCCTGGAGTGTTTCCTATGGCTACACCTTC,CAWSVSYGYTF
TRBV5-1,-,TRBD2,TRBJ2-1,TGCGCCAGCAGCTGGAGGACTAGCGGGGTTTCGGATGAGCAGTTCTTC,CASSWRTSGVSDEQFF
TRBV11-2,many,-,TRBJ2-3,TGTGCCAGCAGCCAAAGCACAGATACGCAGTATTTT,CASSQSTDTQYF
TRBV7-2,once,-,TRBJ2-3,TGTGCCAGCAGCGGGAGTTGGGTGACAGATACGCAGTATTTT,CASSGSWVTDTQYF
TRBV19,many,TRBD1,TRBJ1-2,TGTGCCAGTACTACCTTCGGGACAGGGTTATATGGCTACACCTTC,CASTTFGTGLYGYTF
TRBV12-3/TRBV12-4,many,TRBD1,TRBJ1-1,TGTGCCAGCAGTGCCGACAGGGGTTTCAGCACTGAAGCTTTCTTT,CASSADRGFSTEAFF
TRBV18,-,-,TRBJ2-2,TGTGCCAGCTCACCAGGAACCGGGGAGCTGTTTTTT,CASSPGTGELFF